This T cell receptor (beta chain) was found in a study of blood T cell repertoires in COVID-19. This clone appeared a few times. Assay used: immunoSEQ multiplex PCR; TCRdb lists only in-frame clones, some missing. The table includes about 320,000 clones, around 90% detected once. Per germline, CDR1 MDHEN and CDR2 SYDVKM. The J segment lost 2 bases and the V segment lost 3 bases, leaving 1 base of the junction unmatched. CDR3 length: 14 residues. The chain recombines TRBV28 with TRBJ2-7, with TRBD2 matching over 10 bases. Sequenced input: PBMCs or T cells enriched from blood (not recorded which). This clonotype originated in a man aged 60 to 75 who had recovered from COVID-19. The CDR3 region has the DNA TGTGCCAGCAGTTTGAGCGGGAGGGCCTACGAGCAGTACTTC. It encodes CASSLSGRAYEQYF.